One and the same sample provided the 31 T cell receptor beta chains below, sequenced in a study of blood T cell repertoires in COVID-19. Some clones are missing from TCRdb's copy, which holds only in-frame ones; the method was immunoSEQ multiplex PCR. The table has over 150,000 clones, about 86% seen once; the top ten hold about 9.7%. Sequencing was performed on peripheral blood. These receptors were collected from a middle-aged man with active or convalescent COVID-19.

The chain combines TRBV6-5 with TRBJ1-2; 9 bases line up with TRBD1. J lost 8 bases, V lost 2 bases, and 9 bases had no gene match. Germline V lookup: CDR1 MNHEY, CDR2 SVGAGI. The CDR3 sequence is 15 residues long. Here the CDR3 DNA reads TGTGCCAGCAGTTACCGCTCGGGACAGGGCGGGGGCTACACCTTC. Encoded protein: CASSYRSGQGGGYTF.

This chain connects TRBV5-1 to TRBJ2-2; TRBD1 matches at 12 bases. V trimming: 4 bases; J trimming: 7 bases; junction bases outside the gene matches: 5. This CDR3 has 15 amino acids. From germline, CDR1 is SGHRS and CDR2 YFSETQ. CDR3 sequence reads: CASSLGTGGLGELFF. As DNA, the CDR3 is TGCGCCAGCAGCCTCGGGACAGGGGGCCTCGGGGAGCTGTTTTTT.

This clone was seen a handful of times. This sequence joins TRBV7-2 and TRBJ2-3, with 10 nucleotides matching TRBD2. This CDR3 comprises 17 residues. V gave up 1 base and J gave up 6 bases; unmatched junction bases: 10. The germline V gene encodes CDR1 SGHTA and CDR2 FQGNSA. The CDR3 reads CASSLGFGSGGADTQYF. In DNA form, the CDR3 reads TGTGCCAGCAGCTTAGGTTTCGGGAGCGGGGGGGCCGATACGCAGTATTTT.

The rearrangement joins TRBV7-6 to TRBJ2-5; 13 bases are shared with TRBD2. The germline V gene encodes CDR1 SGHVS and CDR2 FNYEAQ. V lost 1 base to trimming and J lost 0 bases; unmatched junction nucleotides: 8. The CDR3 loop spans 19 amino acids. CDR3 in amino acids: CASSLVPTSGGMYQETQYF. In DNA form, the CDR3 reads TGTGCCAGCAGCTTAGTACCGACTAGCGGGGGGATGTACCAAGAGACCCAGTACTTC.

The chain is built from TRBV7-3 and TRBJ2-2; D possibly corresponds to TRBD1 (6 bases). V lost 5 bases and J lost 2, with 12 bases in between. Germline V gene data show CDR1 as SGHTA and CDR2 as FQGTGA. The CDR3 runs to 15 residues. CDR3 nucleotides: TGTGCCAGCAGCCCTGACAGGACCAACACCGGGGAGCTGTTTTTT. This translates into CASSPDRTNTGELFF.

CDR3 protein: CASSPPGNEQFF. Written as DNA, the CDR3 is TGTGCCAGCTCACCCCCAGGCAATGAGCAGTTCTTC. The J gene is TRBJ2-1, the V gene TRBV18; no definite D call. V dropped 3 bases and J dropped 6 bases, with 6 bases sitting between them. Germline V gene lookup returns CDR1 KGHSH and CDR2 LQKENI. The CDR3 is made up of 12 amino acids.

The genes are TRBV3-1 (or the pseudogene TRBV3-2) and TRBJ2-5, with 10 bases matching TRBD2. The germline V gene has CDR1 LGHDT and CDR2 YNNKEL (reference sequence). The trim removed 0 bases at V and 4 bases at J, leaving 11 bases unmatched. The length of the CDR3 is 18 residues. CDR3 sequence: CASSQDSGGAFKGETQYF. The CDR3 nucleotides read TGTGCCAGCAGCCAAGACAGCGGGGGGGCGTTTAAGGGAGAGACCCAGTACTTC.

This chain connects TRBV6-1 to TRBJ1-1; TRBD1 matches at 7 bases. Looked up from germline, CDR1 is MNHNS and CDR2 is SASEGT. Trimming cost V 1 base and J 11 bases; bases outside gene matches: 7. The CDR3 spans 13 residues. CDR3 sequence reads: CASSEGQGLGAFF. As DNA, the CDR3 is TGTGCCAGCAGTGAAGGACAGGGCTTGGGGGCTTTCTTT.

The rearrangement links TRBV6-1 to TRBJ1-1, with TRBD1 matching 9 bases. The CDR3 is 16 residues long. V shed 4 bases, J shed 0 bases, and the junction held 6 bases outside the gene matches. Germline assignment: CDR1 MNHNS and CDR2 SASEGT. In DNA, the CDR3 is TGTGCCAGCAGTGCCGACAGGGGGACATTGAACACTGAAGCTTTCTTT. Its protein is CASSADRGTLNTEAFF.

This clone came up a few times. The chain uses TRBV6-2 or TRBV6-3 and TRBJ1-2; D is ambiguous. Trimming cost V 5 bases and J 8 bases, with 15 bases left between them. CDR1 is MNHEY, CDR2 SVGEGT, per germline. The CDR3 consists of 13 residues. In DNA, the CDR3 is TGTGCCAGCAGTAAACTGAAACCGGGAGGCTACACCTTC. Amino acid sequence: CASSKLKPGGYTF.

V gene TRBV18 combines with J gene TRBJ2-2, with a weak D call TRBD2 (5 bases). CDR1 KGHSH and CDR2 LQKENI come from the germline V gene. This CDR3 spans 16 amino acids. V lost 0 bases, J lost 0 bases, and 8 bases lay in between. The CDR3 DNA reads as TGTGCCAGCTCACCACCCGAGACTACGAACACCGGGGAGCTGTTTTTT. Translated: CASSPPETTNTGELFF.

The CDR3 here is CASSSRVGGYLSGNTIYF. For the CDR3, the DNA is TGTGCCAGCAGTTCCCGTGTTGGAGGGTACCTCTCTGGAAACACCATATATTTT. The chain uses TRBV28 and TRBJ1-3; D gene uncertain. The CDR3 has 18 residues. Germline CDR1 and CDR2: MDHEN and SYDVKM. V lost 4 bases and J 0 bases, leaving 19 bases between the germline ends. The variable domain in full, with the rest retrieved from reference TRBV28 and TRBJ1-3, is DVKVTQSSRYLVKRTGEKVFLECVQDMDHENMFWYRQDPGLGLRLIYFSYDVKMKEKGDIPEGYSVSREKKERFSLILESASTNQTSMYLCASSSRVGGYLSGNTIYFGEGSWLTVV.

As concerns this clone: In the same sample, other DNA sequences code for this CDR3. The chain recombines TRBV7-3 with TRBJ2-1, with D perhaps matching TRBD1 (6 bases). CDR3 length equals 12 residues. Germline CDR1 is SGHTA and CDR2 is FQGTGA. V shed 5 bases and J shed 8 bases, with 10 bases lying between them. CDR3 sequence (DNA): TGTGCCAGCAGCCTACAGGGTTATGAGCAGTTCTTC. The encoded protein is CASSLQGYEQFF.

This chain joins TRBV6-5 and TRBJ2-7; D may be TRBD1 (6 bases). The CDR3 is 14 residues long. From germline, CDR1 is MNHEY and CDR2 SVGAGI. Between the trimmed V and J ends, which lost 2 bases and 0 bases, there was a span of 8 bases. The chain's CDR3 is CASSYEGVSYEQYF. The CDR3 DNA sequence: TGTGCCAGCAGTTACGAGGGGGTCTCCTACGAGCAGTACTTC.

The V gene is TRBV9, the J gene TRBJ1-4; a weak D match, TRBD1 (6 bases). V gave up 0 bases and J gave up 7 bases, with 13 bases separating them. The CDR3 loop spans 15 amino acids. Per germline, CDR1 SGDLS and CDR2 YYNGEE. The DNA for the CDR3 is TGTGCCAGCAGCGTAGGGGCGGGGGCATCTGAAAAACTGTTTTTT. Translating it yields CASSVGAGASEKLFF.

V and J are TRBV19 and TRBJ1-4; the D is unclear. Germline loops: CDR1 LNHDA, CDR2 SQIVND (reference sequence). This CDR3 is 12 amino acids long. V was pared by 7 bases and J by 5 bases, with 8 bases between. CDR3 coding DNA: TGTGCCAGTACTTCCGGGAATGAAAAACTGTTTTTT. Its protein product is CASTSGNEKLFF.

The CDR3 reads CASGDRGMGDTQYF. CDR3 coding DNA: TGTGCCAGCGGGGACAGGGGGATGGGAGATACGCAGTATTTT. J is TRBJ2-3 and V is TRBV6-5; 11 bases line up with TRBD1. The CDR3 is 14 amino acids. Trimming at V came to 8 bases and at J to 5 bases, leaving 6 bases not matched to a gene. Germline V gene lookup returns CDR1 MNHEY and CDR2 SVGAGI.

The chain links TRBV19 to TRBJ1-2; 7 nucleotides agree with TRBD1. Losses at the gene ends were 3 bases for V and 2 bases for J; bases not matched to a gene: 3. Looked up from germline, CDR1 is LNHDA and CDR2 is SQIVND (reference sequence). This CDR3 comprises 14 residues. CDR3 sequence (DNA): TGTGCCAGTAGTATCGCAGGGGGGAACTATGGCTACACCTTC. Translating gives CASSIAGGNYGYTF.

The V and J genes are TRBV18 and TRBJ1-6; D is unresolved. The CDR3 runs 15 residues. Germline V gene data show CDR1 as KGHSH and CDR2 as LQKENI. V lost 0 bases to trimming and J lost 6 bases, with 9 bases between them. In DNA form, the CDR3 reads TGTGCCAGCTCACCACCGTCCGCTACTAATTCACCCCTCCACTTT. Its translation is CASSPPSATNSPLHF. Filled out from reference TRBV18 and TRBJ1-6, the complete variable domain reads NAGVMQNPRHLVRRRGQEARLRCSPMKGHSHVYWYRQLPEEGLKFMVYLQKENIIDESGMPKERFSAEFPKEGPSILRIQQVVRGDSAAYFCASSPPSATNSPLHFGNGTRLTVT.

The rearrangement uses TRBV3-1 (or the pseudogene TRBV3-2) and TRBJ1-3, with no clear D. The CDR3 sequence is 16 residues long. Germline loops: CDR1 LGHDT, CDR2 YNNKEL (reference sequence). Trimming shortened V by 5 bases and J by 0 bases, and 14 bases separated the two germline ends. CDR3 nucleotides: TGTGCCAGCAGCGCCCTGACTGAGAGCTCTGGAAACACCATATATTTT. Translated: CASSALTESSGNTIYF.

The CDR3 here is CSASAGQGVTDTQYF. In nucleotides, the CDR3 is TGCAGTGCTAGTGCTGGACAGGGGGTGACAGATACGCAGTATTTT. V gene TRBV20-1 combines with J gene TRBJ2-3; TRBD1 matches at 10 bases. After removal of 3 bases from V and 3 bases from J, the junction contained 6 bases not matched to a gene. Germline V gene data show CDR1 as DFQATT and CDR2 as SNEGSKA (reference sequence). This CDR3 region has 15 residues.

V and J are TRBV27 and TRBJ2-5, with a possible D match to TRBD2 (5 bases). Between the trimmed V and J ends, which lost 2 bases and 5 bases, there was a span of 9 bases. The germline V gene encodes CDR1 MNHEY and CDR2 SMNVEV (reference sequence). This CDR3 is built from 13 residues. The CDR3 here is CASSLGSGETQYF. The CDR3 nucleotides are TGTGCCAGCAGTTTAGGATCGGGGGAGACCCAGTACTTC.

This chain joins TRBV5-5 and TRBJ2-7, with D perhaps TRBD1 (7 bases). Germline values: CDR1 SGHKS, CDR2 YYEKEE (reference sequence). Trimming cost V 1 base and J 7 bases, with 18 bases left between them. CDR3 size: 15 residues. DNA of the CDR3: TGTGCCAGCAGCTTGAAGCAGGGGGGCCTCGGTGAGCAGTACTTC. Residues: CASSLKQGGLGEQYF.

V and J are TRBV4-2 and TRBJ1-1; D call uncertain. V lost 8 bases, J lost 4 bases, and 5 bases lay in between. Germline V CDR1 and CDR2: LGHNA, YNFKEQ. This CDR3 comprises 10 residues. CDR3 bases: TGTGCCAGCCGCGGCACTGAAGCTTTCTTT. It codes for CASRGTEAFF.

The gene calls are TRBV4-1 and TRBJ2-7; D is uncertain. The CDR3 is 13 amino acids. Trimming pared 1 base from V and 2 bases from J, leaving 6 bases between. The V gene's germline CDR1 is MGHRA and CDR2 YSYEKL. The CDR3 protein is CASSQGPAYEQYF. The CDR3 nucleotides read TGCGCCAGCAGCCAAGGTCCGGCCTACGAGCAGTACTTC.

The chain carries TRBV7-2 and TRBJ1-1; D may be TRBD1 (6 bases). CDR1 is SGHTA and CDR2 is FQGNSA in the germline V gene. Trimming pared 3 bases from V and 11 bases from J, leaving 19 bases between. The CDR3 sequence is 14 residues long. The CDR3 is CASSFQTGDMRAFF. DNA of the CDR3: TGTGCCAGCAGCTTCCAGACAGGAGATATGCGCGCTTTCTTT.

This sequence joins TRBV19 and TRBJ1-6, with 7 bases identical to TRBD1. CDR1 and CDR2 from the germline V gene are LNHDA and SQIVND (reference sequence). The CDR3 runs 12 residues. The V gene end was trimmed by 11 bases and the J gene end by 5 bases; junction bases not matched to a gene: 3. The CDR3: CAVGQNNSPLHF. The CDR3 DNA follows: TGTGCCGTGGGACAGAATAATTCACCCCTCCACTTT.

The chain combines TRBV24-1 with TRBJ2-2; D gene uncertain. The CDR3 covers 16 residues. The V and J ends lost 0 bases and 0 bases respectively, with 7 bases between them. CDR1 KGHDR and CDR2 SFDVKD come from the germline V gene. CDR3 sequence: CATSDLAPANTGELFF. DNA for the CDR3: TGTGCCACCAGTGATTTGGCGCCGGCGAACACCGGGGAGCTGTTTTTT.

The chain recombines TRBV5-4 with TRBJ1-5; tentative D call: TRBD1 (6 bases). V was cut by 4 bases and J by 1 base, with 15 bases left in between. CDR1 is SGHNT, CDR2 YYREEE, per germline (reference sequence). The CDR3 loop spans 16 amino acids. CDR3 protein: CASSNYQGPSNQPQHF. As DNA, the CDR3 is TGTGCCAGCAGCAACTACCAGGGGCCGAGCAATCAGCCCCAGCATTTT.

The chain links TRBV18 to TRBJ2-7; 9 nucleotides match TRBD1. Trimming took 6 bases from V and 5 from J; bases not matched to a gene: 11. CDR1 is KGHSH, CDR2 LQKENI, per germline. CDR3 size: 15 residues. DNA of the CDR3: TGTGCCAGCTCTGCCTTATCGGGACAGGGAAACGAGCAGTACTTC. Translated, it gives CASSALSGQGNEQYF.

The J gene is TRBJ2-3, the V gene TRBV18; D call uncertain. V dropped 3 bases and J dropped 0 bases, with 4 bases sitting between them. Germline V gives CDR1 KGHSH, CDR2 LQKENI. This CDR3 is 13 amino acids long. In nucleotides, the CDR3 is TGTGCCAGCTCACCCACTAGCACAGATACGCAGTATTTT. This sequence encodes CASSPTSTDTQYF. Using reference TRBV18 and TRBJ2-3 for the parts outside the CDR3, the full variable domain is NAGVMQNPRHLVRRRGQEARLRCSPMKGHSHVYWYRQLPEEGLKFMVYLQKENIIDESGMPKERFSAEFPKEGPSILRIQQVVRGDSAAYFCASSPTSTDTQYFGPGTRLTVL.